The present T cell receptor beta chain was sequenced within a study of blood T cells in healthy people across ages. Healthy Caucasian individuals from Russia aged about 6 to 100 were enrolled as donors. The CDR3 consists of 11 residues. In germline, CDR1 is MNHEY, CDR2 SVGEGT. A J-beta primer mix and a sample-barcoded 5' primer were used in a second PCR of about 7 to 12 cycles. Each CDR3 protein gets one entry after TCRdb re-called the 5' RACE reads with MiXCR. The sample lists around 500,000 distinct CDR3 sequences, 27% occurring once. The data were also submitted as part of a second study, on T cells of mothers and their children. Per that study: Added by the second PCR's M1S primer were sample barcodes and 2-4 random nucleotides.

The chain carries TRBV6-2 or TRBV6-3 and TRBJ2-7; no reliable D call. This receptor was taken from a boy under 10 years old in good health. Sample: blood. CDR3 loop: CASKWQFLSSV. Written as DNA, the CDR3 is TGTGCCAGCAAGTGGCAGTTTCTCTCTTCGGTC.